A single sample gave rise to the 18 T cell receptor beta chains below, sequenced in a study of shared clonotypes between healthy human individuals. Here immunoSEQ multiplex PCR was the method, and the copy in TCRdb shows in-frame clones only, minus some. This repertoire shows roughly 2,000,000 clones, about 95% found once; its top ten account for roughly 1.2%. CD45RO-negative, CCR7-positively selected cells formed the naive CD8 fraction, excluding terminally differentiated effector memory CD45RA+ cells. Sequencing was performed on naive CD8+ T cells sorted from blood. The receptors come from a man between 18 and 29 years old in good health.

V usage is TRBV10-1 and J usage is TRBJ2-7; D is unresolved. Trimming pared 1 base from V and 5 bases from J, leaving 9 bases between. Germline lookup yields CDR1 WNHNN and CDR2 SYGVQD (reference sequence). The CDR3 consists of 13 residues. The CDR3, as DNA: TGCGCCAGCAGTGAGTATAGGGCGGACGAGCAGTACTTC. Translation: CASSEYRADEQYF.

The chain links TRBV7-2 to TRBJ2-1, with 7 bases lining up with TRBD2. The ends lost 4 bases at V and 7 bases at J; junction bases unmatched: 10. Germline CDR1 reads SGHTA; CDR2 reads FQGNSA. The CDR3 contains 15 residues. Here the CDR3 DNA reads TGTGCCAGCAGCTCGCGGGACTACCTTCGGAATGAGCAGTTCTTC. Translation gives CASSSRDYLRNEQFF.

This chain connects TRBV2 to TRBJ2-2, with TRBD1 matching 7 bases. The junction had 8 bases not matched to a gene; V was cut back by 3 bases and J by 4 bases. Germline V gene data show CDR1 as SNHLY and CDR2 as FYNNEI. This CDR3 spans 16 amino acids. CDR3 loop: CASSDMAGGGTGELFF. CDR3 coding DNA: TGTGCCAGCAGTGATATGGCAGGGGGTGGCACCGGGGAGCTGTTTTTT.

The rearrangement joins TRBV5-4 to TRBJ1-2, with 8 bases identical to TRBD1. With V trimmed by 1 base and J by 7 bases, 9 bases remained unmatched. The CDR3 length is 15 residues. Germline CDR1 reads SGHNT; CDR2 reads YYREEE (reference sequence). The CDR3 loop reads CASSLYQGAFGGYTF. Written as DNA, the CDR3 is TGTGCCAGCAGCTTGTATCAGGGGGCATTCGGTGGCTACACCTTC.

This clone was recorded only once. The V gene is TRBV23-1, the J gene TRBJ2-7; D may correspond to TRBD1 or TRBD2 (5 bases each). TRBV23-1 is annotated as an ORF whose role is uncertain. V was pared by 4 bases and J by 2 bases, with 12 bases between. The CDR3 is 14 amino acids. Written as DNA, the CDR3 is TGCGCCAGCAGTCTTCGGGACGGAACCTACGAGCAGTACTTC. This encodes CASSLRDGTYEQYF.

The genes are TRBV4-3 and TRBJ2-7; the match to TRBD2 covers 13 bases. CDR3 length: 14 residues. With V trimmed by 1 base and J by 6 bases, 0 bases remained unmatched. The germline V gene encodes CDR1 LGHNA and CDR2 YSLEER. Here the CDR3 reads CASSQGTSGSEQYF. Here the CDR3 DNA reads TGCGCCAGCAGCCAAGGGACTAGCGGGAGCGAGCAGTACTTC.

The J gene is TRBJ2-5, the V gene TRBV27; D is ambiguous. Germline values: CDR1 MNHEY, CDR2 SMNVEV (reference sequence). The ends were cut back, 5 bases at V and 1 base at J, with 17 bases in the middle. CDR3 size: 16 residues. The CDR3 nucleotides read TGTGCCAGCAGTCCTGTGACGGTCCGACTCCAAGAGACCCAGTACTTC. This gives the protein CASSPVTVRLQETQYF.

CDR3 amino acids: CASSGLGAFDEQYF. The DNA for the CDR3 is TGCGCCAGCAGTGGTTTGGGGGCTTTCGACGAGCAGTACTTC. The chain combines TRBV10-2 with TRBJ2-7; the D gene is possibly TRBD1 (6 bases). The CDR3 length is 14 residues. CDR1 and CDR2 (germline): WSHSY, SAAADI. The V end lost 4 bases, the J end lost 5 bases, and 15 bases lay between the germline ends.

J is TRBJ1-1 and V is TRBV30; TRBD1 matches at 8 bases. The trim removed 3 bases at V and 3 bases at J, leaving 6 bases unmatched. This CDR3 spans 14 amino acids. Germline assignment: CDR1 GTSNPN and CDR2 SVGIG (reference sequence). CDR3 nucleotides: TGTGCCTGGAGGACAGGGGATAGGGACACTGAAGCTTTCTTT. Translation: CAWRTGDRDTEAFF.

This clone has a single count. The chain combines TRBV27 with TRBJ1-6; D is perhaps TRBD1 (6 bases). The V end was cut by 6 bases, the J end by 8 bases, with 20 bases between. The CDR3 has 16 residues. The V gene's germline CDR1 is MNHEY and CDR2 SMNVEV (reference sequence). This chain's CDR3 is CASSPITGARDSPLHF. The CDR3 bases are TGTGCCAGCAGCCCCATCACGGGGGCGAGGGATTCACCCCTCCACTTT.

This clone appeared a few times. Other DNA sequences of this sample code for an identical CDR3. The CDR3 DNA is TGTGCCAGCAGCTTAACTAGCGGACCATACAATGAGCAGTTCTTC. This translates into CASSLTSGPYNEQFF. The chain has TRBV7-9 and TRBJ2-1; TRBD2 aligns across 8 bases. Per the germline V gene, CDR1 is SEHNR and CDR2 is FQNEAQ (reference sequence). The CDR3 has 15 residues. With 2 bases clipped from V and 4 bases from J, the junction kept 4 bases outside the gene matches.

The rearrangement uses TRBV7-2 and TRBJ2-1, with D maybe TRBD2 (5 bases). Trimming stripped 3 bases from V and 2 bases from J, with 11 bases between. The CDR3 has 15 residues. The germline V gene encodes CDR1 SGHTA and CDR2 FQGNSA. The CDR3 loop is CASSLSLRAYNEQFF. The CDR3 nucleotides are TGTGCCAGCAGCTTGTCGTTGCGGGCCTACAATGAGCAGTTCTTC.

The J gene is TRBJ2-1, the V gene TRBV5-4, with 14 bases lining up with TRBD2. Germline V gene data show CDR1 as SGHNT and CDR2 as YYREEE (reference sequence). This CDR3 is built from 20 residues. Trimming removed 4 bases from V and 0 bases from J; junction bases left unmatched: 12. CDR3: CASSKPPGLAGVRSYNEQFF. The CDR3 nucleotides read TGTGCCAGCAGCAAACCACCGGGACTAGCGGGGGTCCGCTCCTACAATGAGCAGTTCTTC.

V is TRBV27 and J is TRBJ2-7; TRBD1 matches at 7 bases. This CDR3 has 14 amino acids. Germline-derived CDR1 and CDR2 are MNHEY and SMNVEV (reference sequence). Germline trimming cut 5 bases from V and 3 bases from J; bases unmatched to any gene: 7. The CDR3 DNA reads as TGTGCCAGCAGTCCCCCGGACAGGATCTACGAGCAGTACTTC. It yields the protein CASSPPDRIYEQYF.

The chain joins TRBV30 to TRBJ1-2, with 9 bases matching TRBD1. Germline lookup yields CDR1 GTSNPN and CDR2 SVGIG (reference sequence). CDR3 size: 14 residues. J gave up 3 bases and V 5 bases, and 7 bases lay outside the gene matches. In nucleotides, the CDR3 is TGTGCCTGGGTCGACAGGGGGACTTACTATGGCTACACCTTC. It encodes CAWVDRGTYYGYTF.

The chain's CDR3 is CASSQDKGTQYF. CDR3 bases: TGCGCCAGCAGCCAAGATAAAGGGACCCAGTACTTC. The J gene is TRBJ2-5, the V gene TRBV4-1; the D is unclear. The germline V gene has CDR1 MGHRA and CDR2 YSYEKL. CDR3 size: 12 residues. The V end was cut by 0 bases, the J end by 7 bases, with 6 bases between.

V gene TRBV7-9 combines with J gene TRBJ1-4; D unclear. Per germline, CDR1 SEHNR and CDR2 FQNEAQ (reference sequence). V lost 11 bases and J 4 bases, leaving 14 bases between the germline ends. The CDR3 extends over 13 amino acids. For the CDR3, the DNA is TGTGCCGGAGAGACATCTGGTAATGAAAAACTGTTTTTT. It translates to CAGETSGNEKLFF.

The chain links TRBV7-9 to TRBJ2-5; D unclear. This CDR3 region has 12 residues. With 7 bases removed from V and 5 bases from J, the gap between germline ends came to 11 bases. The germline gives CDR1 SEHNR, CDR2 FQNEAQ (reference sequence). The CDR3 spells CASTPPVETQYF. In DNA form, the CDR3 reads TGTGCCAGCACCCCTCCGGTCGAGACCCAGTACTTC.